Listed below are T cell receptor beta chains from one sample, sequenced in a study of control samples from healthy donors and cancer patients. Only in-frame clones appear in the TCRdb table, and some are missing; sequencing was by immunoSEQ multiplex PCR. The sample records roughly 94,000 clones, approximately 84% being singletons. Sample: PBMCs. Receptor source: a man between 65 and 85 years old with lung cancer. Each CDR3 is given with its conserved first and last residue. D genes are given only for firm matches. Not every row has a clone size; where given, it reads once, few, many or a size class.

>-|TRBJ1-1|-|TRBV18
CASSPSGTTEAFF
TGTGCCAGCTCACCATCAGGCACCACTGAAGCTTTCTTT
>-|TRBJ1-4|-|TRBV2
CASRWGSNEKLFF
TGTGCCAGCCGGTGGGGTTCTAATGAAAAACTGTTTTTT
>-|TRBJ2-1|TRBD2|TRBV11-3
CASSLGTSPINEQFF
TGTGCCAGCAGCTTAGGGACTAGCCCTATTAATGAGCAGTTCTTC
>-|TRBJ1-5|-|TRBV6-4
CASGRGPQHF
TGTGCCAGCGGGAGGGGGCCCCAGCATTTT
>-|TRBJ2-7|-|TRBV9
CASSSGASYEQYF
TGTGCCAGCAGCTCAGGGGCTTCCTACGAGCAGTACTTC
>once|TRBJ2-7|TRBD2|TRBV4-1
CASSQDGTSTTYEQYF
TGCGCCAGCAGCCAAGACGGGACTAGCACCACCTACGAGCAGTACTTC
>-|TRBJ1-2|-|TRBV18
CASSPSGAGEWYGYTF
TGTGCCAGCTCACCGTCCGGAGCAGGGGAATGGTATGGCTACACCTTC
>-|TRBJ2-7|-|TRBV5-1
CASSLNSGTYEQYF
TGCGCCAGCAGCTTGAATTCCGGGACCTACGAGCAGTACTTC
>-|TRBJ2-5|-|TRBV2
CASSFQETQYF
TGTGCCAGCAGTTTTCAAGAGACCCAGTACTTC
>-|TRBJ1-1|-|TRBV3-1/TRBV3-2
CASSQVGGVTEAFF
TGTGCCAGCAGCCAAGTCGGCGGGGTTACTGAAGCTTTCTTT